What follows describes a single T cell receptor (beta chain). Its antigen has not been determined. The sample holds no much larger clone one base away, and base qualities are not on file. The source of the sample is a study of OX40 agonist ivuxolimab in advanced cancers. Context from the whole study: Ivuxolimab was a fully human IgG2 agonistic monoclonal antibody targeting the costimulatory receptor OX40 (CD134). Intravenous ivuxolimab was administered to patients every 2 weeks at six dose levels: 0.01, 0.1, 0.3, 1.5, 3 and 10 mg/kg. Of the 50 to 55 patients in dose escalation, some 19 had hepatocellular carcinoma, around 15 had melanoma, 9 had renal cell carcinoma and 9 had head and neck cancer. The dose-escalation cohort was roughly 83% male with a mean age of about 54 years, ranging from roughly 23 to 85. Prior anti-PD-1, anti-PD-L1 or anti-CTLA-4 therapy was permitted, and 40% of dose-escalation patients had received checkpoint inhibitors. Three dose-escalation patients achieved partial responses, one with hepatocellular carcinoma and two with cutaneous melanoma. Peripheral TCRbeta sequencing was intended to test whether TCR sequence diversity was altered and clonal T-cell expansion was caused by ivuxolimab. The paper covers the monotherapy dose-escalation part of the phase I ivuxolimab trial, which included N ≈ 50 patients. Broad study findings and their caveats: Low levels of normalized T-cell clonal expansion were also seen in some patients who did not respond. At doses from 0.1 to 3.0 mg/kg, clonal expansion was seen in both CD4+ and CD8+ blood T cells between baseline and week 6. The antigen specificity of the peripheral T cells that underwent clonal expansion was not determined. In the 0.1-3.0 mg/kg groups, partial responders were among the patients with the lowest normalized peripheral clonal expansion, particularly in CD8+ T cells. On average, CD8+ T cells showed more expanded clones than CD4+ T cells after ivuxolimab.

To sequence the TCRbeta CDR3 region, genomic DNA was isolated from the sorted cells. The immunoSEQ Assay was used to sequence the TCRbeta CDR3 regions. The clones in this table, taken by TCRdb from immuneACCESS, are in-frame only. Not every clone is retained; where verified, under half of the shortfall comes from an unresolved V gene, and the cause of the rest is unknown. The sample profile shows fewer than 65,000 clones; roughly 85% of them were found once. The top ten hold about 1.2% of the sample. Ends trimmed: V by 2 bases, J by 3 bases; bases unmatched to a gene: 4. The CDR3 contains 15 residues, cysteine and phenylalanine counted. CDR3 DNA only is kept here, 45 bases in frame from base 1. The germline V gene (reference sequence) supplies CDR1 MNHEY and CDR2 SMNVEV. The trial excluded patients who had a history of autoimmune disease or who were on systemic immunosuppression. Peripheral blood for TCR sequencing was collected from all dose cohorts at baseline, on cycle 4 day 1, and on cycle 7 day 1. Samples were obtained from an open-label, multicenter, first-in-human phase I dose-escalation trial of ivuxolimab. The trial enrolled adults with locally advanced or metastatic head and neck squamous cell, hepatocellular, melanoma or renal cell carcinoma. Before TCR sequencing, CD4+ T cells and CD8+ T cells from peripheral blood were sorted into separate populations.

Sequencing was performed on CD4+ or CD8+ T cells sorted from blood, taken in a trial of the OX40 agonist ivuxolimab. The sequence links TRBV27 to TRBJ2-1; 7 central nucleotides agree with TRBD2. The TCR comes from an adult with an advanced solid tumor such as melanoma, head and neck, liver or kidney cancer. The nucleotide sequence is given as TGTGCCAGCAGTTTAAGACTAGCTCTCTACAATGAGCAGTTCTTC. It encodes CASSLRLALYNEQFF.